These 6 T cell receptor beta chains came from one sample sequenced in a study of T cells in Graves' hyperthyroidism and ophthalmopathy. Amplification yielded TCR beta CDR3 regions, with RNA transcripts as the source. The HTBI set primed first-round TCR CDR3 RT-PCR. TCRdb itself ran the multiplex PCR reads through MiXCR, one entry per CDR3 protein. The sample records roughly 710,000 distinct CDR3 sequences, under 45% being singletons. The specimen was blood. These receptors were collected from a woman aged 40 to 50 with Graves' hyperthyroidism.

Many counts were recorded for this clonotype. The chain combines TRBV7-9 with TRBJ2-7, with a weak D call TRBD2 (6 bases). Trimming removed 3 bases at V and 2 bases at J, with 11 bases between. The CDR3 covers 14 residues. Germline V gene lookup returns CDR1 SEHNR and CDR2 FQNEAQ (reference sequence). CDR3 in DNA: TGTGCCAGCAGCTTTGCGGGACGGACCTACGAGCAGTACTTC. Translated, it gives CASSFAGRTYEQYF. The full variable domain, in which reference TRBV7-9 and TRBJ2-7 provide the parts outside the CDR3, is DTGVSQNPRHKITKRGQNVTFRCDPISEHNRLYWYRQTLGQGPEFLTYFQNEAQLEKSRLLSDRFSAERPKGSFSTLEIQRTEQGDSAMYLCASSFAGRTYEQYFGPGTRLTVT.

This clonotype showed up many times. V gene TRBV7-6 combines with J gene TRBJ2-6; D remains unclear. The V end was cut by 4 bases, the J end by 0 bases, with 7 bases between. The germline CDR1 and CDR2 sequences are SGHVS and FNYEAQ. CDR3 length: 15 amino acids. Here the CDR3 DNA reads TGTGCCAGCAGCTGGCAGTCCTCTGGGGCCAACGTCCTGACTTTC. This gives the protein CASSWQSSGANVLTF. Complete variable domain (other parts from reference TRBV7-6 and TRBJ2-6): GAGVSQSPRYKVTKRGQDVALRCDPISGHVSLYWYRQALGQGPEFLTYFNYEAQQDKSGLPNDRFSAERPEGSISTLTIQRTEQRDSAMYRCASSWQSSGANVLTFGAGSRLTVL.

This clonotype was seen at least ten times. The V and J genes are TRBV7-2 and TRBJ1-3; 8 positions match TRBD1. The V gene end was trimmed by 5 bases and the J gene end by 5 bases; junction bases not matched to a gene: 8. The CDR3 runs 15 residues. CDR1 SGHTA and CDR2 FQGNSA come from the germline V gene. CDR3 region: CASSPGQGLRNTIYF. The CDR3 nucleotides are TGTGCCAGCAGCCCAGGACAGGGATTAAGAAACACCATATATTTT.

A few counts support this clonotype. The J gene is TRBJ1-2, the V gene TRBV24-1; D might be TRBD1 (5 bases). With 3 bases removed from V and 9 bases from J, the gap between germline ends came to 16 bases. CDR1 KGHDR and CDR2 SFDVKD come from the germline V gene. The CDR3 has 14 residues. The CDR3 DNA reads TGTGCCACCAGTGATGCATCCGGGACGAGGAGCTACACCTTC. This encodes CATSDASGTRSYTF.

The chain uses TRBV6-2 or TRBV6-3 and TRBJ1-4, with 7 bases fitting TRBD1. Looked up from germline, CDR1 is MNHEY and CDR2 is SVGEGT. The CDR3 consists of 14 residues. Trimming cost V 2 bases and J 6 bases; bases outside gene matches: 3. The CDR3 bases are TGTGCCAGCAGTTACGGAGACAGGGATGAAAAACTGTTTTTT. Translation gives CASSYGDRDEKLFF.

This clonotype was picked up many times. The rearrangement links TRBV12-3 or TRBV12-4 to TRBJ2-7; D gene uncertain. The CDR3 loop spans 14 amino acids. Between the trimmed V and J ends, which lost 3 bases and 1 base, there was a span of 10 bases. The CDR3 bases are TGTGCCAGCAGTTTTGAGGACGGGTCCTACGAGCAGTACTTC. It specifies CASSFEDGSYEQYF.